These 21 T cell receptor beta chains share one sample of origin, sequenced in a study of T cell repertoires in cytomegalovirus infection (dated by TCRdb to the late 2010s). Sample treatment or condition, as interpreted from the label and publication: in vitro stimulation with specific CMV peptide epitopes to enrich CMV-specific T cells. The instrument given in TCRdb is Illumina HiSeq 1500. The raw public data were reprocessed by TCRdb itself: fastp quality trimming at Q25, MiXCR clonotype calling, in-frame beta chains only. Identical CDR3 proteins give one entry, which carries the most common genes and DNA. The sample yields tens of thousands of distinct CDR3 sequences; 20% were counted once. The top ten clonotypes cover roughly two thirds of the sample. No antigen has been identified for these receptors. The specimen comprised CD8+ T cells from cultured PBMCs, sampled from culture after CMV antigen stimulation. Receptors were obtained from a human donor in good health (CMV status not recorded). Some clones in this sample may be carry-over from other donors' samples.

The chain links TRBV7-9 to TRBJ2-7; 7 nucleotides line up with TRBD1. Germline V lookup: CDR1 SEHNR, CDR2 FQNEAQ (reference sequence). This CDR3 spans 16 amino acids. Trimming cost V 0 bases and J 2 bases; bases outside gene matches: 7. In DNA, the CDR3 is TGTGCCAGCAGCTTAGCGGCAGGGGGTGCCCCCTACGAGCAGTACTTC. Protein product: CASSLAAGGAPYEQYF.

The chain has TRBV10-3 and TRBJ2-7, with 9 bases identical to TRBD1. Losses at the gene ends were 7 bases for V and 0 bases for J; bases not matched to a gene: 4. The CDR3 loop spans 14 amino acids. Germline CDR1 ENHRY, CDR2 SYGVKD. Here the CDR3 DNA reads TGTGCCATCACCGGGACAGGGAGCTCCTACGAGCAGTACTTC. The encoded protein is CAITGTGSSYEQYF.

This rearrangement joins TRBV7-9 to TRBJ2-2; TRBD1 is a possible D gene (5 bases). Germline V gene sequence: CDR1 SEHNR, CDR2 FQNEAQ (reference sequence). The CDR3 sequence is 13 residues long. V lost 8 bases and J 3 bases, leaving 10 bases between the germline ends. The CDR3 DNA sequence: TGTGCCAGCGGGGCGGATTACACCGGGGAGCTGTTTTTT. Its translation is CASGADYTGELFF. Complete variable domain (other parts from reference TRBV7-9 and TRBJ2-2): DTGVSQNPRHKITKRGQNVTFRCDPISEHNRLYWYRQTLGQGPEFLTYFQNEAQLEKSRLLSDRFSAERPKGSFSTLEIQRTEQGDSAMYLCASGADYTGELFFGEGSRLTVL.

This clonotype has only a few counts. This chain joins TRBV29-1 and TRBJ2-1; 8 positions match TRBD1. The CDR3 spans 15 residues. Germline assignment: CDR1 SQVTM and CDR2 ANQGSEA. The V segment lost 5 bases and the J segment 1 base; nucleotides outside the gene matches: 7. The CDR3 sequence is CSVLMRDRSYNEQFF. CDR3 coding DNA: TGCAGCGTTCTTATGCGGGACAGGTCCTACAATGAGCAGTTCTTC.

This clonotype is medium-sized. This chain uses TRBV12-3 or TRBV12-4 with TRBJ2-3; 7 positions agree with TRBD2. The V gene end was trimmed by 5 bases and the J gene end by 2 bases; junction bases not matched to a gene: 7. The CDR3 totals 15 residues. This chain's CDR3 is CASSPGRGPTDTQYF. Here the CDR3 DNA reads TGTGCCAGCAGTCCAGGGAGGGGTCCCACAGATACGCAGTATTTT.

DNA of the CDR3: TGTGCCTGGAGTGCCGACTACACTGAAGCTTTCTTT. Protein product: CAWSADYTEAFF. The chain uses TRBV30 and TRBJ1-1; no definite D call. V lost 1 base to trimming and J lost 3 bases, with 6 bases between them. The CDR3 is 12 residues long. Germline CDR1 GTSNPN, CDR2 SVGIG (reference sequence).

V gene TRBV12-3 or TRBV12-4 combines with J gene TRBJ1-1, with D possibly matching TRBD1 (5 bases). V lost 3 bases and J 11 bases, leaving 10 bases between the germline ends. The CDR3 covers 11 residues. In nucleotides, the CDR3 is TGTGCCAGCAGTTTGGGTCAGGGTGCTTTCTTT. Translated: CASSLGQGAFF.

V is TRBV7-2 and J is TRBJ1-1; 8 nucleotides match TRBD1. V shed 4 bases, J shed 1 base, and the junction held 8 bases outside the gene matches. The CDR3 sequence is 16 residues long. Germline values: CDR1 SGHTA, CDR2 FQGNSA. DNA of the CDR3: TGTGCCAGCAGCTACCGACAGGGGCTTACGAACACTGAAGCTTTCTTT. Its translation: CASSYRQGLTNTEAFF.

The chain is built from TRBV27 and TRBJ1-5; no definite D call. The V end was cut by 4 bases, the J end by 8 bases, with 12 bases between. There are 13 residues in the CDR3. Germline-derived CDR1 and CDR2 are MNHEY and SMNVEV (reference sequence). Here the CDR3 DNA reads TGTGCCAGCAGTTGGCAGGAAGGTGAGCCCCAGCATTTT. It is translated as CASSWQEGEPQHF.

This clonotype was counted between two and nine times. V and J are TRBV6-5 and TRBJ1-1; the D gene is possibly TRBD1 (5 bases). This CDR3 comprises 15 residues. Trimming shortened V by 2 bases and J by 7 bases, and 17 bases separated the two germline ends. The germline gives CDR1 MNHEY, CDR2 SVGAGI. CDR3 sequence reads: CASSYGASASDEAFF. Written as DNA, the CDR3 is TGTGCCAGCAGTTACGGGGCCTCGGCATCCGATGAAGCTTTCTTT.

This chain uses TRBV7-2 with TRBJ2-7; 9 positions agree with TRBD1. The CDR3 is made up of 14 amino acids. The germline V gene has CDR1 SGHTA and CDR2 FQGNSA. J was trimmed by 5 bases and V by 2 bases; bases with no gene match: 4. CDR3 protein: CASSLTDRGHEQYF. CDR3 coding DNA: TGTGCCAGCAGCTTAACGGACAGGGGCCACGAGCAGTACTTC.

The CDR3 DNA follows: TGTGCCAGCAGTTTGGGTCTGGGGGTCTATGGCTACACCTTC. This gives the protein CASSLGLGVYGYTF. V gene TRBV27 combines with J gene TRBJ1-2, with a possible D match to TRBD1 (5 bases). The CDR3 covers 14 residues. Germline V gene data show CDR1 as MNHEY and CDR2 as SMNVEV (reference sequence). The V end lost 3 bases, the J end lost 4 bases, and 12 bases lay between the germline ends.

The rearrangement joins TRBV7-9 to TRBJ2-7, with 7 bases lining up with TRBD1. CDR1 and CDR2 (germline): SEHNR, FQNEAQ (reference sequence). The ends lost 2 bases at V and 2 bases at J; junction bases unmatched: 9. The length of the CDR3 is 16 residues. CDR3: CASSLTGAESPYEQYF. CDR3 in DNA: TGTGCCAGCAGCTTAACAGGGGCCGAGTCCCCCTACGAGCAGTACTTC.

This clonotype was found many times. The V and J genes are TRBV10-3 and TRBJ2-3, with D maybe TRBD2 (5 bases). V lost 4 bases and J 6 bases, leaving 5 bases between the germline ends. This CDR3 is 11 amino acids long. Germline CDR1 and CDR2: ENHRY and SYGVKD. In DNA form, the CDR3 reads TGTGCCATCAGTGCGGGGGATACGCAGTATTTT. Amino acid sequence: CAISAGDTQYF.

By share, this clonotype counts as medium-sized. The chain joins TRBV7-8 to TRBJ2-3, with TRBD2 identical over 8 bases. The CDR3 runs 16 residues. Germline CDR1 SGHVS, CDR2 FQNEAQ. V dropped 1 base and J dropped 2; count of bases not matched to a gene: 5. Here the CDR3 reads CASSLDERGNTDTQYF. DNA for the CDR3: TGTGCCAGCAGCTTAGATGAGCGGGGGAACACAGATACGCAGTATTTT.

The chain is built from TRBV6-1 and TRBJ1-2; TRBD1 might be the D (5 bases). The CDR3 extends over 13 amino acids. V was pared by 5 bases and J by 4 bases, with 11 bases between. Germline assignment: CDR1 MNHNS and CDR2 SASEGT. The CDR3 bases are TGTGCCAGCAGTTACGGAGGGACCTATGGCTACACCTTC. It is translated as CASSYGGTYGYTF.

This clonotype has more than one count but fewer than ten. The J gene is TRBJ2-1, the V gene TRBV6-2 or TRBV6-3; possible D gene TRBD1, 6 bases. The V and J ends lost 4 bases and 7 bases respectively, with 20 bases between them. This CDR3 has 16 amino acids. CDR1 is MNHEY, CDR2 SVGEGT, per germline. The CDR3 region is CASSSHPYDRRNEQFF. The CDR3 coding sequence is TGTGCCAGCAGTTCACACCCATACGACAGGAGGAATGAGCAGTTCTTC.

In this sample, this clonotype turned up a few times. The chain combines TRBV7-6 with TRBJ2-4, with D perhaps TRBD2 (5 bases). V was trimmed by 1 base and J by 4 bases, leaving 5 bases between them. The V gene's germline CDR1 is SGHVS and CDR2 FNYEAQ. CDR3 length: 13 residues. The CDR3 region has the DNA TGTGCCAGCAGCTTAGGACTAAAAAACATTCAGTACTTC. It specifies CASSLGLKNIQYF.

In its sample, this clonotype was seen a few times. The CDR3 loop is CASSQDSSSEVSYNEQFF. CDR3 nucleotide sequence: TGCGCCAGCAGCCAAGATTCTTCCTCCGAAGTCTCCTACAATGAGCAGTTCTTC. V gene TRBV4-3 combines with J gene TRBJ2-1; unclear D gene. The CDR3 covers 18 residues. Trimming pared 0 bases from V and 0 bases from J, leaving 15 bases between. Germline-derived CDR1 and CDR2 are LGHNA and YSLEER.

This clonotype was detected a few times. V is TRBV28 and J is TRBJ1-5, with D perhaps matching TRBD1 (5 bases). The germline V and J ends were trimmed by 4 bases and 1 base, with 11 bases remaining between them. This CDR3 comprises 15 residues. Germline V gene lookup returns CDR1 MDHEN and CDR2 SYDVKM. CDR3: CASSSPGGSNQPQHF. CDR3 nucleotide sequence: TGTGCCAGCAGTTCGCCTGGGGGGAGCAATCAGCCCCAGCATTTT. Full variable domain (rest looked up from reference TRBV28 and TRBJ1-5): DVKVTQSSRYLVKRTGEKVFLECVQDMDHENMFWYRQDPGLGLRLIYFSYDVKMKEKGDIPEGYSVSREKKERFSLILESASTNQTSMYLCASSSPGGSNQPQHFGDGTRLSIL.

This clonotype came up a few times. CDR3 amino acids: CATTRDRGLDEQFF. The CDR3 nucleotides are TGTGCCACGACCCGGGACAGGGGGCTAGATGAGCAGTTCTTC. The gene calls are TRBV6-6 and TRBJ2-1; 12 positions match TRBD1. V lost 10 bases and J lost 8; bases outside the gene matches: 9. This CDR3 spans 14 amino acids. Germline V gene lookup returns CDR1 MNHNY and CDR2 SVGAGI (reference sequence).